This T cell receptor (beta chain) was sequenced for a study of blood T cell repertoires in COVID-19. Study at large: Samples taken during acute and convalescent COVID-19 were collected in the United States, Italy and Spain.

The CDR3 loop spans 13 amino acids. Germline CDR1 and CDR2: KGHSY and FQNENV. The V gene end was trimmed by 4 bases and the J gene end by 2 bases; junction bases not matched to a gene: 2. Donors of Cohort 3 who recovered were those that had two negative PCRs, clearance, or symptom resolution. Per the original methods: The authors estimated nucleated cell counts from reference gene primer amplification. The repertoire was sequenced with immunoSEQ multiplex PCR; TCRdb's copy has only in-frame clones and lacks some. The V and J calls and clone size come from that table; D and trimming were worked out from the DNA. The sample gives 150,000 to 190,000 clones, about 86% of which show up once; roughly 7% is in the top ten.

V gene TRBV16 combines with J gene TRBJ2-7, with 7 bases matching TRBD2. The sample was PBMCs or T cells enriched from blood (not recorded which). This receptor was obtained from a man aged 50-60 years who had recovered from COVID-19. The CDR3 nucleotides read TGTGCCAGCAGCCCCGCGGGGGCCTACGAGCAGTACTTC. Residues: CASSPAGAYEQYF.